Listed here are 5 T cell receptor beta chains from one sample, sequenced in a study of blood T cell repertoires in COVID-19. Sequencing used immunoSEQ multiplex PCR; TCRdb keeps in-frame clones, though not all of them. The sample carries about 72,000 clones, around four fifths recorded once. The specimen sequenced was peripheral blood. The receptors here all came from a woman older than 75 with acute or convalescent COVID-19.

This chain joins TRBV25-1 and TRBJ1-1; 9 bases align to TRBD1. There are 13 residues in the CDR3. V gave up 7 bases and J gave up 1 base; unmatched junction bases: 1. Germline-derived CDR1 and CDR2 are MGHDK and SYGVNS. In DNA, the CDR3 is TGTGCCAGCAAGGACAGGGGGAACACTGAAGCTTTCTTT. Translation: CASKDRGNTEAFF.

This chain connects TRBV5-4 to TRBJ2-2; 8 bases match TRBD2. After removal of 4 bases from V and 3 bases from J, the junction contained 8 bases not matched to a gene. The CDR3 covers 16 residues. From germline, CDR1 is SGHNT and CDR2 YYREEE (reference sequence). DNA of the CDR3: TGTGCCAGCAGCACCCTGCAAGCGGGAGACACCGGGGAGCTGTTTTTT. Protein sequence: CASSTLQAGDTGELFF.

The gene calls are TRBV18 and TRBJ1-1, with 7 positions matching TRBD1. The V and J ends lost 4 bases and 11 bases, in that order; junction bases with no gene match: 7. Germline V lookup: CDR1 KGHSH, CDR2 LQKENI. CDR3 length equals 12 residues. CDR3 in amino acids: CASSLDRVEAFF. The CDR3 nucleotides are TGTGCCAGCTCACTCGACAGGGTAGAGGCTTTCTTT.

CDR3 in amino acids: CASSLGDSAGNTIYF. The CDR3 coding sequence is TGTGCCAGCAGCTTAGGGGACAGCGCTGGAAACACCATATATTTT. J is TRBJ1-3 and V is TRBV11-2, with 7 bases lining up with TRBD1. This CDR3 comprises 15 residues. Looked up from germline, CDR1 is SGHAT and CDR2 is FQNNGV. J was trimmed by 2 bases and V by 1 base; bases with no gene match: 2.

The V call is TRBV6-5, the J call TRBJ1-3; tentatively, D is TRBD1 (5 bases). Germline assignment: CDR1 MNHEY and CDR2 SVGAGI. The V and J ends lost 10 bases and 0 bases respectively, with 13 bases between them. This CDR3 is 14 amino acids long. CDR3 sequence: CATGDLLSGNTIYF. CDR3 bases: TGTGCCACGGGGGACCTCCTCTCTGGAAACACCATATATTTT.